The 6 T cell receptor beta chains below were found in one sample sequenced in a study of cytomegalovirus exposure and HLA in healthy donors. In the PCR, 60 Vbeta and 13 Jbeta primers were used. The assay was immunoSEQ multiplex PCR, and TCRdb's table has in-frame clones only and misses some. The data contain approximately 37,000 clones, approximately 86% of them seen just once; the ten biggest clones take up about 10%. Sequenced material: PBMCs. Every receptor here comes from a woman in her late teens or twenties in good health and CMV-seropositive.

This chain uses TRBV5-6 with TRBJ2-5, with 7 bases matching TRBD2. From germline, CDR1 is SGHDT and CDR2 YYEEEE. The CDR3 spans 15 residues. V lost 4 bases to trimming and J lost 5 bases; unmatched junction nucleotides: 11. The CDR3 coding sequence is TGTGCCAGCAGCCTTCGGTGGGCGGGAGACGAGACCCAGTACTTC. Its protein product is CASSLRWAGDETQYF.

The chain uses TRBV7-2 and TRBJ2-5, with 7 bases fitting TRBD1. V dropped 5 bases and J dropped 11; count of bases not matched to a gene: 14. Germline CDR1 and CDR2: SGHTA and FQGNSA. This CDR3 is 14 amino acids long. This chain's CDR3 is CASSASPKPGQQYF. CDR3 nucleotide sequence: TGTGCCAGCAGCGCATCACCTAAACCGGGACAGCAGTACTTC.

A few counts support this clone. This rearrangement joins TRBV6-1 to TRBJ1-5; D might be TRBD1 (6 bases). Trimming cost V 1 base and J 15 bases, with 13 bases left between them. Germline lookup yields CDR1 MNHNS and CDR2 SASEGT. This CDR3 spans 12 amino acids. The CDR3 is CASSEVTGPGHF. In DNA, the CDR3 is TGTGCCAGCAGTGAAGTGACAGGTCCTGGGCATTTT.

The sample holds one count of this clone. This rearrangement joins TRBV27 to TRBJ2-7; 8 nucleotides line up with TRBD2. From germline, CDR1 is MNHEY and CDR2 SMNVEV (reference sequence). V dropped 4 bases and J dropped 5; count of bases not matched to a gene: 7. The CDR3 has 14 residues. The CDR3 spells CASSSRTSFHEQYF. The DNA for the CDR3 is TGTGCCAGCAGTTCCAGGACTAGCTTCCACGAGCAGTACTTC.

The chain carries TRBV28 and TRBJ2-7; a weak D match, TRBD1 (6 bases). The CDR3 contains 14 residues. Germline V lookup: CDR1 MDHEN, CDR2 SYDVKM. V was shortened by 3 bases and J by 7 bases, with 16 bases between the two germline ends. The CDR3 protein is CASSFAQGLREQYF. The CDR3 DNA follows: TGTGCCAGCAGTTTTGCCCAGGGGCTGAGGGAGCAGTACTTC.

V usage is TRBV10-3 and J usage is TRBJ1-2; TRBD1 matches 8 bases. From germline, CDR1 is ENHRY and CDR2 SYGVKD. After removal of 5 bases from V and 1 base from J, the junction contained 9 bases not matched to a gene. The CDR3 runs to 16 residues. CDR3 in DNA: TGTGCCATCAGTTCCGGGACAGGCCCAAATAACTATGGCTACACCTTC. Its protein product is CAISSGTGPNNYGYTF.